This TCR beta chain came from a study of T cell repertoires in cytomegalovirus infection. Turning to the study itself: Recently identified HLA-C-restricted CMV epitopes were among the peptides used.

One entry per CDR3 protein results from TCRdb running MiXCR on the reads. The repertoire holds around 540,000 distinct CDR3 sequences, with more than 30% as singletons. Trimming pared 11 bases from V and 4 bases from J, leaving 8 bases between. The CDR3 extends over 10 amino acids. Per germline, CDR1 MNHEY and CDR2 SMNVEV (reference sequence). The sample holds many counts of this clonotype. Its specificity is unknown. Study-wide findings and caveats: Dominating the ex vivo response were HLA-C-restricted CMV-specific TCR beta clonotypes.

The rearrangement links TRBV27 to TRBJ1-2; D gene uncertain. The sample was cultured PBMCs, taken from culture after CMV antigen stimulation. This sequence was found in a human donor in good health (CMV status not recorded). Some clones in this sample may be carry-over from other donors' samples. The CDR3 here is CAFWGYGYTF. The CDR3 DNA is TGTGCCTTTTGGGGCTATGGCTACACCTTC.